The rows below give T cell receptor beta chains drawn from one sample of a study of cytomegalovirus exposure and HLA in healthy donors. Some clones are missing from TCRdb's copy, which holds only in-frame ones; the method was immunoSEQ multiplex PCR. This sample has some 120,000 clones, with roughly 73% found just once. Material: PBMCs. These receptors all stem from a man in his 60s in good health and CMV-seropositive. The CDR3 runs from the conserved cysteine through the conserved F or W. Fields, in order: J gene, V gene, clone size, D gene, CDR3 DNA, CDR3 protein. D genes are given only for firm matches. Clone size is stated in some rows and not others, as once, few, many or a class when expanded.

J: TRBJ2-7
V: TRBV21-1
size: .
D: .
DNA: TGTGCCAGCAGCACCTTTTCCGGGGTCCTCTCCTACGAGCAGTACTTC
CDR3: CASSTFSGVLSYEQYF

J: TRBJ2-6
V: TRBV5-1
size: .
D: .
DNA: TGCGCCAGCAGCTTAAGGCAGGCTGGGGCCAACGTCCTGACTTTC
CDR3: CASSLRQAGANVLTF

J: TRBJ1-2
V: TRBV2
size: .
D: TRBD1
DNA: TGTGCCACCCAGGGGGACGGCAATGGCTACACCTTC
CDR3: CATQGDGNGYTF

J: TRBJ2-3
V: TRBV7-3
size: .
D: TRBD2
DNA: TGTGCCAGCAGCCGGGGGGGGCGTAGCACAGATACGCAGTATTTT
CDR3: CASSRGGRSTDTQYF

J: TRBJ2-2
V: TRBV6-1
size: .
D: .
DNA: TGTGCCAGCAGTGAAGCCGTCTCGGGGACCGGGGAGCTGTTTTTT
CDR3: CASSEAVSGTGELFF

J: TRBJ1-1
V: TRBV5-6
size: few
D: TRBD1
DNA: TGTGCCAGCAGCGATCGGGACAGCTACACTGAAGCTTTCTTT
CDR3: CASSDRDSYTEAFF

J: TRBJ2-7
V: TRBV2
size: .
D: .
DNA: TGTGCCAGCGACGAGGGTTCCTACGAGCAGTACTTC
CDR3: CASDEGSYEQYF

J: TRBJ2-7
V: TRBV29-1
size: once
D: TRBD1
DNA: TGCAGCGCCCGGACAGGTGCGGCCTACGAGCAGTACTTC
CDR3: CSARTGAAYEQYF

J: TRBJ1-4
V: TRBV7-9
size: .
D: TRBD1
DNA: TGTGCCAGCAGCTTAAACGTCGGGACAGGGAACGAAAAACTGTTTTTT
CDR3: CASSLNVGTGNEKLFF

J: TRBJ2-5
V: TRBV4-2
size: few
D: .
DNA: TGTGCCAGCAGCCTCCGTCCGGGGGGCGAGACCCAGTACTTC
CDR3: CASSLRPGGETQYF

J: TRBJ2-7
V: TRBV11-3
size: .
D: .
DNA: TGTGCCAGCAGCCGATTAACAGGGTCGGGCGAGCAGTACTTC
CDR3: CASSRLTGSGEQYF

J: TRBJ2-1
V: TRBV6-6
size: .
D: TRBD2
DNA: TGTGCCAGCAGTCCGGGCGGGGTAGCGGGGTCTTTTGAGCAGTTCTTC
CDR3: CASSPGGVAGSFEQFF

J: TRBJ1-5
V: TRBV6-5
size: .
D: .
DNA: TGTGCCAGCAGTTACTCGATGGGGTCGGGACAGCCCCAGCATTTT
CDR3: CASSYSMGSGQPQHF

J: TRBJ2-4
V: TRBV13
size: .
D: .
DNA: TGTGCCAGCAGCTGGGGGCCAGGGGACATTCAGTACTTC
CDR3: CASSWGPGDIQYF

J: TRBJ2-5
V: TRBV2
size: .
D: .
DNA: TGTGCCAGCAGCTTCGGGACTTCGGGAGAGACCCAGTACTTC
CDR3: CASSFGTSGETQYF

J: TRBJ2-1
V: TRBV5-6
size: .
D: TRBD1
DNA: TGTGCCAGCATCTGGACAGGGTTTGACTACAATGAGCAGTTCTTC
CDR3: CASIWTGFDYNEQFF

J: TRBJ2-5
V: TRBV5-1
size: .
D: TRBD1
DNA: TGCGCCAGCAGCTTACAGGGGGCCGGGGAGACCCAGTACTTC
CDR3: CASSLQGAGETQYF

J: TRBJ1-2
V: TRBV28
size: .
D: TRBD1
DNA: TGTGCCAGCAGTTTGACAGGGTATGGCTACCCCTTC
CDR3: CASSLTGYGYPF